This T cell receptor (beta chain) is drawn from a study of OX40 agonist ivuxolimab in advanced cancers. Study in general: Prior therapy, whether anti-PD-1, anti-PD-L1 or anti-CTLA-4, was allowed, and more than 35% had some. One patient with hepatocellular carcinoma and two with cutaneous melanoma, three in all, had partial responses. General study results and limits: CD4+ and CD8+ blood T cells expanded clonally by week 6 at 0.1 to 3.0 mg/kg.

This CDR3 comprises 15 residues. V lost 3 bases, J lost 7 bases, and 9 bases stayed unmatched. Germline lookup yields CDR1 LNHDA and CDR2 SQIVND (reference sequence). Profiled with immunoSEQ multiplex PCR; TCRdb holds only in-frame clones, not every one. The sample records tens of thousands of clones, 90% to 95% being singletons. Concerning this clone itself: The target antigen is unknown.

The specimen was CD4+ or CD8+ T cells sorted from blood, collected in a trial of the OX40 agonist ivuxolimab. The source of this sequence is an adult with an advanced solid tumor such as melanoma, head and neck, liver or kidney cancer. J is TRBJ2-1 and V is TRBV19; TRBD2 agrees at 7 bases. As DNA, the CDR3 is TGTGCCAGTAGTATGGTGGGGAGGGCCTTAAATGAGCAGTTCTTC. It is translated as CASSMVGRALNEQFF.